The rows below give T cell receptor beta chains drawn from one sample of a study of response to subunit inactivated influenza vaccine. Each CDR3 protein gets one entry after TCRdb re-called the RT-PCR reads with MiXCR. The sample holds about 570,000 distinct CDR3 sequences, around 11% seen once. The same data also went into a second study, on T cells expressing NK-cell markers.

Sequenced material: PBMCs from blood, taken on the day of vaccination. The receptors derive from a man in his forties or fifties who received an inactivated influenza vaccine. Each CDR3 is given with its conserved first and last residue. The order of the fields is J gene, V gene, clone size, D gene, CDR3 protein, CDR3 DNA. The D gene is left open where the match is weak. Size tells how often a clone was seen (once, few, many) or the class of an expanded clone, and some rows leave it out.

>TRBJ2-2|TRBV18|few|-
CASSPPGRGSAGELFF
TGTGCCAGCTCACCACCGGGTCGCGGGTCGGCCGGGGAGCTGTTTTTT
>TRBJ2-1|TRBV9|few|TRBD2
CASSDSLAGAYYNEQFF
TGTGCCAGCAGCGACTCCCTAGCGGGGGCATACTACAATGAGCAGTTCTTC
>TRBJ1-5|TRBV2|-|TRBD1
CASSEQGTGVQPQHF
TGTGCCAGCAGTGAACAGGGGACAGGGGTTCAGCCCCAGCATTTT
>TRBJ2-1|TRBV7-2|few|-
CASQVTGEQFF
TGTGCCTCCCAAGTGACAGGAGAGCAGTTCTTC
>TRBJ2-5|TRBV15|once|-
CATSGVVGGSKETQYF
TGTGCCACCAGCGGCGTCGTAGGGGGTTCAAAAGAGACCCAGTACTTC
>TRBJ2-7|TRBV12-3/TRBV12-4|-|-
CASRKDSLGQYF
TGTGCCAGCAGAAAGGACTCTCTCGGGCAGTACTTC
>TRBJ2-4|TRBV5-1|few|-
CASSADRAKNIQYF
TGCGCCAGCAGCGCGGACAGAGCCAAAAACATTCAGTACTTC
>TRBJ2-1|TRBV5-1|few|TRBD2
CASSLGTLAGVFNEQFF
TGCGCCAGCAGCTTGGGGACTCTAGCGGGGGTTTTCAATGAGCAGTTCTTC
>TRBJ2-1|TRBV6-2/TRBV6-3|few|-
CASRVSSNEQFF
TGTGCCAGCCGGGTTAGCTCGAATGAGCAGTTCTTC
>TRBJ1-2|TRBV29-1|many|TRBD1
CSVDRGLVGVGYTF
TGCAGCGTTGATAGGGGGCTGGTAGGAGTTGGCTACACCTTC
>TRBJ2-1|TRBV6-5|-|TRBD2
CASSWRERPYNEQFF
TGTGCCAGCAGTTGGCGGGAGCGGCCCTACAATGAGCAGTTCTTC
>TRBJ2-3|TRBV12-3/TRBV12-4|few|-
CASSRGPLGADTQYF
TGTGCCAGCAGTCGGGGCCCCCTCGGTGCAGATACGCAGTATTTT
>TRBJ2-6|TRBV12-3/TRBV12-4|few|-
CASSFSAWANVLTF
TGTGCCAGCAGTTTCAGCGCTTGGGCCAACGTCCTGACTTTC
>TRBJ2-1|TRBV4-2|-|TRBD2
CASSQEGSGYSYNEQFF
TGTGCCAGCAGCCAAGAGGGTAGCGGGTACTCCTACAATGAGCAGTTCTTC
>TRBJ2-7|TRBV15|-|TRBD1
CATSRGQDRGLNQQYF
TGTGCCACCAGCAGAGGCCAGGACAGGGGGCTGAATCAGCAGTACTTC
>TRBJ1-2|TRBV5-1|-|-
CASSPAGSSYGYTF
TGCGCCAGCAGCCCCGCCGGCAGCAGCTATGGCTACACCTTC
>TRBJ1-2|TRBV19|-|TRBD1
CASTPTGTLNYGYTF
TGTGCCAGTACCCCGACAGGGACCCTTAACTATGGCTACACCTTC
>TRBJ2-7|TRBV13|-|-
CASRLGGVPYEQYF
TGTGCCAGCCGCCTTGGGGGAGTTCCCTACGAGCAGTACTTC
>TRBJ2-5|TRBV7-9|many|TRBD1
CASSPGQGAFQETQYF
TGTGCCAGCAGCCCGGGACAGGGGGCATTCCAAGAGACCCAGTACTTC
>TRBJ2-1|TRBV7-6|few|TRBD2
CASSATSARPLNEQFF
TGTGCCAGCAGCGCGACTAGCGCGAGGCCTTTAAATGAGCAGTTCTTC
>TRBJ2-7|TRBV5-1|few|TRBD1
CASSLDGQGDEQYF
TGCGCCAGCAGCTTGGACGGACAGGGTGACGAGCAGTACTTC
>TRBJ1-2|TRBV5-5|-|-
CASSLDSGTTGYTF
TGTGCCAGCAGCTTGGATTCCGGGACAACTGGCTACACCTTC
>TRBJ2-7|TRBV20-1|many|-
CSAVASTAYEQYF
TGCAGTGCGGTAGCTAGTACAGCCTACGAGCAGTACTTC
>TRBJ2-7|TRBV6-5|few|-
CASSYSAGRPYEQYF
TGTGCCAGCAGTTACTCTGCGGGGCGCCCCTACGAGCAGTACTTC
>TRBJ2-2|TRBV20-1|few|TRBD2
CSARDPGLADGELFF
TGCAGTGCTAGAGATCCGGGACTAGCGGACGGGGAGCTGTTTTTT
>TRBJ1-1|TRBV9|once|-
CASSVGRGSGAFF
TGTGCCAGCAGCGTAGGAAGGGGGTCTGGAGCTTTCTTT
>TRBJ2-3|TRBV6-2/TRBV6-3|-|-
CASSYGTGRNF
TGTGCCAGCAGTTATGGGACCGGTAGGAATTTT
>TRBJ2-2|TRBV11-2|many|-
CASSLMEAGTGELFF
TGTGCCAGCAGCTTAATGGAGGCTGGCACCGGGGAGCTGTTTTTT
>TRBJ2-1|TRBV6-4|many|TRBD1
CASSDTGGKNEQFF
TGTGCCAGCAGTGACACAGGGGGCAAGAATGAGCAGTTCTTC
>TRBJ2-1|TRBV6-1|-|-
CASSEDYRANEQFF
TGTGCCAGCAGTGAAGACTACCGGGCCAATGAGCAGTTCTTC
>TRBJ2-3|TRBV7-2|many|-
CASSLGRNTQYF
TGTGCCAGCAGCCTGGGAAGGAATACGCAGTATTTT
>TRBJ2-7|TRBV29-1|-|TRBD1
CSVAKDRAYEQYF
TGCAGCGTTGCCAAGGACAGGGCGTACGAGCAGTACTTC
>TRBJ2-3|TRBV5-1|few|TRBD1
CASSLETGGTLKYF
TGCGCCAGCAGCTTGGAAACAGGGGGCACGCTAAAGTATTTT
>TRBJ2-6|TRBV19|few|-
CASSIDRAGANVLTF
TGTGCCAGTAGTATAGACAGGGCCGGGGCCAACGTCCTGACTTTC
>TRBJ2-5|TRBV20-1|-|TRBD2
CSASKGTSGVETQYF
TGCAGTGCTAGCAAAGGGACTAGCGGGGTTGAGACCCAGTACTTC
>TRBJ2-1|TRBV2|-|TRBD1
CASSEVGQGYNEQFF
TGTGCCAGCAGTGAAGTGGGACAGGGGTACAATGAGCAGTTCTTC
>TRBJ1-4|TRBV6-1|-|TRBD1
CASRPTGEINEKLFF
TGTGCCAGCAGGCCCACAGGGGAAATTAATGAAAAACTGTTTTTT
>TRBJ2-1|TRBV5-1|many|TRBD2
CASSRSGEVLNEQFF
TGCGCCAGCAGCAGGAGCGGGGAAGTCTTGAATGAGCAGTTCTTC
>TRBJ1-4|TRBV4-3|-|-
CASSAQRDTGRKLFF
TGCGCCAGCAGCGCCCAGAGGGACACGGGGCGGAAACTGTTTTTT
>TRBJ2-5|TRBV2|-|-
CASSSRGEGETQYF
TGTGCCAGCAGTAGCCGCGGGGAAGGAGAGACCCAGTACTTC
>TRBJ1-1|TRBV18|-|-
CASSPNAGMNTEAFF
TGTGCCAGCTCACCAAATGCAGGGATGAACACTGAAGCTTTCTTT
>TRBJ2-3|TRBV5-4|few|-
CASSVRAVLDTQYF
TGTGCCAGCAGCGTCCGGGCTGTTTTAGATACGCAGTATTTT
>TRBJ2-3|TRBV28|many|TRBD2
CASSNLAGVADTQYF
TGTGCCAGCAGTAACCTGGCGGGGGTGGCAGATACGCAGTATTTT
>TRBJ1-6|TRBV5-1|few|TRBD1
CASSETGTNNSPLHF
TGCGCCAGCAGCGAGACAGGGACGAATAATTCACCCCTCCACTTT
>TRBJ2-7|TRBV9|-|-
CASSAGTFSSYEQYF
TGTGCCAGCAGCGCCGGGACATTCAGCTCCTACGAGCAGTACTTC
>TRBJ2-5|TRBV5-1|few|TRBD2
CASSFGASGGETQYF
TGCGCCAGCAGCTTCGGGGCTAGCGGGGGAGAGACCCAGTACTTC
>TRBJ2-2|TRBV7-2|few|-
CASRPPTGNTGELFF
TGTGCCAGCAGACCCCCGACAGGAAACACCGGGGAGCTGTTTTTT
>TRBJ2-7|TRBV4-3|-|-
CASSSGHGPYEQYF
TGCGCCAGCAGCTCGGGACACGGACCCTACGAGCAGTACTTC
>TRBJ2-7|TRBV29-1|-|TRBD2
CSVLKLAGIFYEQYF
TGCAGCGTTCTGAAACTAGCGGGAATCTTCTACGAGCAGTACTTC
>TRBJ2-7|TRBV20-1|few|-
CSAREGLFYEQYF
TGCAGTGCTAGAGAAGGACTCTTCTACGAGCAGTACTTC
>TRBJ2-3|TRBV9|-|TRBD1
CASSVTDRGDTQYF
TGTGCCAGCAGCGTAACGGACAGGGGAGATACGCAGTATTTT
>TRBJ2-2|TRBV7-9|-|TRBD1
CASSFPRGRAGTGELFF
TGTGCCAGCAGCTTCCCCAGGGGGCGCGCAGGTACCGGGGAGCTGTTTTTT
>TRBJ2-3|TRBV7-2|-|-
CASSPGYSRVDTQYF
TGTGCCAGCAGCCCAGGGTATAGCAGGGTAGATACGCAGTATTTT
>TRBJ1-2|TRBV29-1|-|-
CSVGHGYGYTF
TGCAGCGTTGGACATGGCTATGGCTACACCTTC
>TRBJ1-5|TRBV12-3/TRBV12-4|few|-
CASSSNDQPQHF
TGTGCCAGCAGCTCGAACGATCAGCCCCAGCATTTT
>TRBJ2-1|TRBV21-1|few|-
CASSKLVGRGSYNEQFF
-
>TRBJ2-2|TRBV13|-|TRBD1
CASSLGRTGGFGGELFF
TGTGCCAGCAGCTTAGGCCGCACAGGGGGCTTCGGCGGGGAGCTGTTTTTT